One TCR beta chain is described in this entry. Its antigen is as yet unknown. This sample is drawn from a study of shared clonotypes between healthy human individuals. Looking at the study overall: Three plates each covered CD4 naive and memory; CD8 naive two, CD8 memory one. Study-wide results and caveats: Larger estimated richness was generally seen in naive subsets than in memory subsets. The rarefaction results pointed to incomplete sorted-subset sequencing despite large depth. Relative to clonotypes present in all four donors, those not shared had lower generation probabilities.

Assay used: immunoSEQ multiplex PCR; TCRdb lists only in-frame clones, some missing. The profile shows about 2.1 million clones, over 85% of them singletons. Selected positively for CCR7 and CD45RO-negative, naive CD8 cells excluded terminally differentiated effector memory CD45RA+ cells. The clonotype comes from a man between 18 and 29 years old in good health. Some clones in this sample may be carry-over from other donors' samples. Material: naive CD8+ T cells from PBMCs.

CDR3 sequence reads: CASSIDLQGAPEQYF. The CDR3 region has the DNA TGTGCCAGTAGTATAGATCTGCAGGGGGCCCCGGAGCAGTACTTC. The rearrangement joins TRBV19 to TRBJ2-7; 8 bases agree with TRBD1. With 0 bases clipped from V and 7 bases from J, the junction kept 8 bases outside the gene matches. Germline V gene data show CDR1 as LNHDA and CDR2 as SQIVND (reference sequence). The CDR3 sequence is 15 residues long.